The rows below give T cell receptor beta chains drawn from one sample of a study of OX40 agonist ivuxolimab in advanced cancers. The method was immunoSEQ multiplex PCR; TCRdb's version includes in-frame clones alone and lacks a portion of them. This sample has about 41,000 clones, with roughly 80% found just once. Sequenced material: CD4+ or CD8+ T cells sorted from blood, taken in a trial of the OX40 agonist ivuxolimab. These receptors all stem from an adult with an advanced solid tumor such as melanoma, head and neck, liver or kidney cancer. Each CDR3 is given with its conserved first and last residue. D genes are given only for firm matches. Not every row has a clone size; where given, it reads once, few, many or a size class.

>.|TRBJ2-7|.|TRBV6-1
TGTGCCAGCAGTGCCTCCGAGGGGGGTTCCCACGAGCAGTACTTC
CASSASEGGSHEQYF
>TRBD1|TRBJ2-7|.|TRBV11-1
TGTGCCAGCCGGGACAGGAGCTCCTACGAGCAGTACTTC
CASRDRSSYEQYF
>TRBD1|TRBJ2-3|.|TRBV27
TGTGCCAGCAGTTTTGGGACAGTAGATACGCAGTATTTT
CASSFGTVDTQYF
>.|TRBJ2-3|once|TRBV7-6
TGTGCCAGCAGCTTAGGAGAAAGGGGAACAGATACGCAGTATTTT
CASSLGERGTDTQYF
>TRBD1|TRBJ1-4|.|TRBV7-6
TGTGCCAGCAGCTCATACAGGGGATCTGATGAAAAACTGTTTTTT
CASSSYRGSDEKLFF
>.|TRBJ1-2|.|TRBV7-8
TGTGCCAGCAGCTTATCCGAGCTTTCAGGGGTCGGAGGCTACACCTTC
CASSLSELSGVGGYTF
>TRBD2|TRBJ2-1|.|TRBV27
TGTGCCTGCGTAGGGACTAGCGGGAATACACCCTACAATGAGCAGTTCTTC
CACVGTSGNTPYNEQFF
>.|TRBJ2-7|.|TRBV9
TGTGCCAGCAGCCCCGAAGGGGGTGGGACCTACGAGCAGTACTTC
CASSPEGGGTYEQYF
>.|TRBJ2-7|.|TRBV27
TGTGCCAGCAGTTTATTGCCGGGGGAAAAACCCTACGAGCAGTACTTC
CASSLLPGEKPYEQYF
>TRBD1|TRBJ2-2|few|TRBV11-3
TGTGCCAGCAGCTTAGATCAGGGGACAGAAGACACCGGGGAGCTGTTTTTT
CASSLDQGTEDTGELFF
>.|TRBJ1-3|.|TRBV7-2
TGTGCCAGCAGCTTAGTCCCCGGCGGGAACACCATATATTTT
CASSLVPGGNTIYF
>.|TRBJ1-5|.|TRBV28
TGTGCCAGCAGTTTAGGTCAATATAGCAATCAGCCCCAGCATTTT
CASSLGQYSNQPQHF
>.|TRBJ1-6|.|TRBV27
TGTGCCAGCACCAACGCGGACTATAATTCACCCCTCCACTTT
CASTNADYNSPLHF
>.|TRBJ2-7|once|TRBV5-1
TGCGCCAGCAGCTTGGGTCAGACCGGGGGCTACGAGCAGTACTTC
CASSLGQTGGYEQYF
>TRBD2|TRBJ2-7|.|TRBV5-1
TGCGCCAGCAGCCCTCTTCTAGGGACTAGCGGGAAAGACGAGCAGTACTTC
CASSPLLGTSGKDEQYF
>TRBD1|TRBJ2-6|.|TRBV29-1
TGCAGCGTTGGAGTAGGCCGGGACAGACATAGATCTGGGGCCAACGTCCTGACTTTC
CSVGVGRDRHRSGANVLTF
>.|TRBJ2-7|.|TRBV7-2
TGTGCCAGCAGCTCCCCGCCGACTAGGTACGAGCAGTACTTC
CASSSPPTRYEQYF
>.|TRBJ1-4|.|TRBV21-1
TGTGCCAGCAGCAAAGGGAGACCCGGGTTTGAAGATGAAAAACTGTTTTTT
CASSKGRPGFEDEKLFF
>TRBD2|TRBJ2-1|.|TRBV7-9
TGTGCCAGCACCTTCTCAAAAGCGGGGCCGGGGGTCTATGAGCAGTTCTTC
CASTFSKAGPGVYEQFF
>.|TRBJ2-5|.|TRBV10-3
TGTGCCATCAGTGAGGGTCAAGAGACCCAGTACTTC
CAISEGQETQYF
>.|TRBJ2-7|.|TRBV11-2
TGTGCCAGCAGCTTTGCCGGGGTCTCCTACGAGCAGTACTTC
CASSFAGVSYEQYF
>.|TRBJ2-7|.|TRBV5-1
TGCGCCAGCAGCTTGAAATTCTCCTACGAGCAGTACTTC
CASSLKFSYEQYF
>.|TRBJ1-1|.|TRBV5-6
TGTGCCAGCAGCAAGGGCAGGGGCATGAACACTGAAGCTTTCTTT
CASSKGRGMNTEAFF
>TRBD1|TRBJ2-1|.|TRBV7-3
TGTGCCAGCAGCTTAAGGTCACGGGACAGGGGGTACAATGAGCAGTTCTTC
CASSLRSRDRGYNEQFF
>.|TRBJ1-5|.|TRBV27
TGTGCCAGCAGTTTATCTAAACAGGGCCCTACTAGCAATCAGCCCCAGCATTTT
CASSLSKQGPTSNQPQHF
>.|TRBJ2-1|.|TRBV4-3
TGCGCCAGCAGCCAGCACGGGGACAATGAGCAGTTCTTC
CASSQHGDNEQFF
>.|TRBJ2-3|.|TRBV7-9
TGTGCCAGCAGCCTCTCCGACTACGTAAGCACAGATACGCAGTATTTT
CASSLSDYVSTDTQYF
>.|TRBJ1-1|.|TRBV5-1
TGCGCCAGCAGCTTCACGGGTAGCACTGAAGCTTTCTTT
CASSFTGSTEAFF
>.|TRBJ2-7|.|TRBV28
TGTGCCAGCAGTTTACTGGGGATGGCCTACGAGCAGTACTTC
CASSLLGMAYEQYF
>.|TRBJ1-5|.|TRBV6-1
TGTGCCAGCAGTGAAGTTCGGATTAGCAATCAGCCCCAGCATTTT
CASSEVRISNQPQHF
>TRBD2|TRBJ2-7|.|TRBV4-1
TGCGCCAGCAGCCTAGGGACTAGCGGTTCCTACGAGCAGTACTTC
CASSLGTSGSYEQYF
>.|TRBJ1-2|.|TRBV28
TGTGCCAGCAGTTCCCCAAGCGGCTACACCTTC
CASSSPSGYTF
>TRBD2|TRBJ2-1|.|TRBV7-8
TGTGCCAGCAGCCTCCACACCGGGACTAGCGGGAGAGGTAATGAGCAGTTCTTC
CASSLHTGTSGRGNEQFF
>.|TRBJ2-3|.|TRBV28
TGTGCCAGCAGGAAGAACCTTGACAGAAGCACAGATACGCAGTATTTT
CASRKNLDRSTDTQYF
>TRBD2|TRBJ2-1|.|TRBV6-5
TGTGCCAGCAGTTCTGAGCGGGAGGGCCGCGGTGAGCAGTTCTTC
CASSSEREGRGEQFF
>TRBD2|TRBJ2-1|.|TRBV19
TGTGCCAGTATGAAGCAAGCGGGAGCACTCCCCAATGAGCAGTTCTTC
CASMKQAGALPNEQFF
>.|TRBJ2-7|.|TRBV2
TGTGCCAGCAGTGAGGGGGGAGCCAAAAGCTCCTACGAGCAGTACTTC
CASSEGGAKSSYEQYF
>.|TRBJ1-3|once|TRBV6-6
TGTGCCAGCAGAACCCCGGGGGGCACCATATATTTT
CASRTPGGTIYF
>.|TRBJ1-4|many|TRBV19
TGTGCCAGTAGTCTCCTCCCTTGGACAAGCCCGTTTTTT
CASSLLPWTSPFF
>.|TRBJ2-1|.|TRBV7-9
TGTGCCAGCAGCTTAGAGTTAGCGGAGGGCTCCTACAATGAGCAGTTCTTC
CASSLELAEGSYNEQFF
>TRBD1|TRBJ2-2|.|TRBV19
TGTGCCAGTACGACAGGGTATAGCACCGGGGAGCTGTTTTTT
CASTTGYSTGELFF
>.|TRBJ1-1|.|TRBV4-1
TGCGCCAGCAGCCAAGCGCCCGGACAGATGAACACTGAAGCTTTCTTT
CASSQAPGQMNTEAFF
>TRBD1|TRBJ2-1|.|TRBV11-3
TGTGCCAGCAGCTTCGGGACAGGGGGCGGGGATGAGCAGTTCTTC
CASSFGTGGGDEQFF
>.|TRBJ2-2|.|TRBV2
TGTGCCAGCATAAGCGACCTCGCGAACACCGGGGAGCTGTTTTTT
CASISDLANTGELFF
>TRBD1|TRBJ2-2|.|TRBV6-6
TGTGCCAGCAGTTCCGGGACAGGGAGTGTCGGGGAGCTGTTTTTT
CASSSGTGSVGELFF
>.|TRBJ2-5|.|TRBV5-1
TGCGCCAGCAGCTTGGAAGGGGCCCAGTACTTC
CASSLEGAQYF
>.|TRBJ1-2|.|TRBV21-1
TGTGCCAGCACATTTCCCGGGGGTGTACGGACTAACTATGGCTACACCTTC
CASTFPGGVRTNYGYTF
>TRBD1|TRBJ2-5|.|TRBV19
TGTGCCAGTAGTTCTCCGGGACAGGGGGAGACCCAGTACTTC
CASSSPGQGETQYF
>TRBD1|TRBJ2-1|.|TRBV4-3
TGCGCCAGCAGCCGGGGACAGGGGGATTGGCAGTTCTTC
CASSRGQGDWQFF
>.|TRBJ1-4|.|TRBV5-1
TGCGCCAGCAGCTTGGTGGGGGGATCTAATGAAAAACTGTTTTTT
CASSLVGGSNEKLFF
>TRBD1|TRBJ2-5|.|TRBV7-6
TGTGCCAGCAGCTTGACCAGGGGGACGGAGGAGCAGTACTTC
CASSLTRGTEEQYF
>.|TRBJ1-1|.|TRBV29-1
TGCAGCGTTGAATCTGGGAACACTGAAGCTTTCTTT
CSVESGNTEAFF
>.|TRBJ2-7|.|TRBV27
TGTGCCAGCAGCCTTACTCCCTACGAGCAGTACTTC
CASSLTPYEQYF
>.|TRBJ2-2|.|TRBV21-1
TGTGCCAGCAGCACCCGACGGACAGGGGATTATAACACCGGGGAGCTGTTTTTT
CASSTRRTGDYNTGELFF
>TRBD1|TRBJ1-1|.|TRBV23-1
TGCGCCAGCAGTCAACAGGGGGCAGGCACTGAAGCTTTCTTT
CASSQQGAGTEAFF
>.|TRBJ2-1|.|TRBV7-3
TGTGCCAGCAGCCTAGACTACAATGAGCAGTTCTTC
CASSLDYNEQFF